This section outlines one T cell receptor beta chain sequence together with its context. What it binds is not known. Trimming removed 7 bases at V and 1 base at J, with 8 bases between. The CDR3 length is 14 residues. CDR1 and CDR2 (germline): MNHEY, SVGAGI. This entry belongs to a study of CD8 T cell repertoires and HIV-1 epitope variants. As for the study in general: Separate wells received one of Twenty-five Gag or Nef variant peptides. Epitopes were three Gag families plus Nef HW9 and YT9.

Assay used: immunoSEQ multiplex PCR; TCRdb lists only in-frame clones, some missing. The table shows approximately 4,700 clones, with approximately 73% occurring only once. The sequenced sample consisted of cultured CD8+ T cells derived from PBMCs. The rearrangement links TRBV6-5 to TRBJ2-6; D uncertain. This clonotype originated in a male donor with HIV. The CDR3 loop is CASTLVSGANVLTF. CDR3 DNA sequence: TGTGCCAGCACCTTAGTATCTGGGGCCAACGTCCTGACTTTC.